A single sample is the source of the 4 T cell receptor beta chains below, sequenced in a study of cytomegalovirus exposure and HLA in healthy donors. The protocol was immunoSEQ multiplex PCR, while the TCRdb copy is restricted to in-frame clones and leaves out a portion. The sample yields approximately 82,000 clones, 85% to 95% seen once. Specimen: PBMCs. All receptors derive from a woman under 30 in good health and CMV-seronegative.

The chain links TRBV9 to TRBJ1-1; D is possibly TRBD1 (5 bases). V was trimmed by 1 base and J by 1 base, leaving 8 bases between them. The CDR3 is 14 amino acids. Germline CDR1 and CDR2: SGDLS and YYNGEE. Here the CDR3 DNA reads TGTGCCAGCAGCGTATCCACAGGGAACACTGAAGCTTTCTTT. It specifies CASSVSTGNTEAFF. The complete variable domain, with remaining parts taken from reference TRBV9 and TRBJ1-1, reads DSGVTQTPKHLITATGQRVTLRCSPRSGDLSVYWYQQSLDQGLQFLIQYYNGEERAKGNILERFSAQQFPDLHSELNLSSLELGDSALYFCASSVSTGNTEAFFGQGTRLTVV.

The gene calls are TRBV9 and TRBJ1-2; the D gene is possibly TRBD1 (5 bases). The CDR3 totals 17 residues. Looked up from germline, CDR1 is SGDLS and CDR2 is YYNGEE. Trimming took 4 bases from V and 7 from J, leaving 26 bases between them. Here the CDR3 DNA reads TGTGCCAGCAGCACAAAGGACCGGGACTCCTCCCCGCGTGGCTACACCTTC. This codes for CASSTKDRDSSPRGYTF. Combining the CDR3 with reference TRBV9 and TRBJ1-2 gives the whole variable domain DSGVTQTPKHLITATGQRVTLRCSPRSGDLSVYWYQQSLDQGLQFLIQYYNGEERAKGNILERFSAQQFPDLHSELNLSSLELGDSALYFCASSTKDRDSSPRGYTFGSGTRLTVV.

The genes are TRBV30 and TRBJ2-7, with D perhaps TRBD1 (5 bases). Per the germline V gene, CDR1 is GTSNPN and CDR2 is SVGIG (reference sequence). The CDR3 has 12 residues. V was trimmed by 2 bases and J by 2 bases, leaving 7 bases between them. The CDR3 protein is CAWSKGTYEQYF. CDR3 DNA sequence: TGTGCCTGGAGTAAGGGGACCTACGAGCAGTACTTC.

J is TRBJ1-2 and V is TRBV19; D gene uncertain. From germline, CDR1 is LNHDA and CDR2 SQIVND (reference sequence). Trimming removed 1 base from V and 10 bases from J, with 13 bases in between. The CDR3 is made up of 13 amino acids. CDR3 bases: TGTGCCAGTAGTATAGCCGGAGAAGTCGTCTACACCTTC. This gives the protein CASSIAGEVVYTF.